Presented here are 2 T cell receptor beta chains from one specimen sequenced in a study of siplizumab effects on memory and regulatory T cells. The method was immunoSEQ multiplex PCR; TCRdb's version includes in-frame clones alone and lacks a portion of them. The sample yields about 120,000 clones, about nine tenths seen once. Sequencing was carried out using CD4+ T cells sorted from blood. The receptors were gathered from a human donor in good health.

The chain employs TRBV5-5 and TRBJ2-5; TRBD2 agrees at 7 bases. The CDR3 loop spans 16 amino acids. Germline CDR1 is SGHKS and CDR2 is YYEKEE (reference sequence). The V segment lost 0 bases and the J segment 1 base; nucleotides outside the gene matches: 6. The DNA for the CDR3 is TGTGCCAGCAGCTTGGCAGGGAGGGGATCCCAAGAGACCCAGTACTTC. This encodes CASSLAGRGSQETQYF.

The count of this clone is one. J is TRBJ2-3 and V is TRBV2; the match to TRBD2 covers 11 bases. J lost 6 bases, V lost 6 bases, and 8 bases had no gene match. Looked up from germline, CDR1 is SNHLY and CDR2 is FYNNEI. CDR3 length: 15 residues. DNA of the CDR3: TGTGCCAGCAGGCCCCTAGCGGGGGGCGGCGATACGCAGTATTTT. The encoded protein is CASRPLAGGGDTQYF.